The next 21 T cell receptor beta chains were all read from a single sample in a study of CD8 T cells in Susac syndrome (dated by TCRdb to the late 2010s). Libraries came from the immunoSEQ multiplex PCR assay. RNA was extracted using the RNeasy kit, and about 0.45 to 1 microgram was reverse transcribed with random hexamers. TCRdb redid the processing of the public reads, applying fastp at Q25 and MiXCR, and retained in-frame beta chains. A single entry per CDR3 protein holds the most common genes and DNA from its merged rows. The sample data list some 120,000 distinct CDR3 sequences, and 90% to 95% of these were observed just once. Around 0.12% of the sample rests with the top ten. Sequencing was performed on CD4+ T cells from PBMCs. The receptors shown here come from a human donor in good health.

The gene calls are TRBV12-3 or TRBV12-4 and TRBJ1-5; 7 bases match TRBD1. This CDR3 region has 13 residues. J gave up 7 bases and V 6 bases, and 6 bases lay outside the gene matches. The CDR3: CASSQTGIQPQHF. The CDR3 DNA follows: TGTGCCAGCAGCCAGACAGGGATCCAGCCCCAGCATTTT.

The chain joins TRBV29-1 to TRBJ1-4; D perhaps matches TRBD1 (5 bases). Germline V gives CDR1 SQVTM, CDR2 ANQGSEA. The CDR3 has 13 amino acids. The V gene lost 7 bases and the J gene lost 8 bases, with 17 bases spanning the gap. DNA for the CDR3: TGCAGCGGCGGGTCCGGGGCGGGGGAAAAACTGTTTTTT. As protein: CSGGSGAGEKLFF.

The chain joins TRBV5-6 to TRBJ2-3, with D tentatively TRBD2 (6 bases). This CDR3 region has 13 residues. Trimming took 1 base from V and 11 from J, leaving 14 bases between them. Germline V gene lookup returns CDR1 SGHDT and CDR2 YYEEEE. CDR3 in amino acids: CASSLRRGQKQYF. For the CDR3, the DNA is TGTGCCAGCAGCTTGAGGAGGGGTCAAAAGCAGTATTTT.

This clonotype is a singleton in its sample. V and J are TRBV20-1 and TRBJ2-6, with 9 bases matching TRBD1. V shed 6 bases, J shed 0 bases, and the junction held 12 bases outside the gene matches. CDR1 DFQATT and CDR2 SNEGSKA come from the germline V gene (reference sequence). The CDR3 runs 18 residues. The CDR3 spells CSARWGTGSFSGANVLTF. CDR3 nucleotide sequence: TGCAGTGCCCGCTGGGGGACAGGGAGCTTCTCTGGGGCCAACGTCCTGACTTTC.

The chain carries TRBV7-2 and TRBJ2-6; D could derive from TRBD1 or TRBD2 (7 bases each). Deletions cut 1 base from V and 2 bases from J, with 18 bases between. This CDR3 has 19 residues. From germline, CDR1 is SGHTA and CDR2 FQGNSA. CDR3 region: CASSLGPGRGGTGANVLTF. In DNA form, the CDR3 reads TGTGCCAGCAGCTTAGGCCCTGGCAGGGGGGGAACTGGGGCCAACGTCCTGACTTTC.

This CDR3 reads CASSYSTAPTREREQFF. The CDR3, as DNA: TGTGCCAGCAGTTACTCCACAGCCCCAACCCGGGAGAGAGAGCAGTTCTTC. The V call is TRBV6-2 or TRBV6-3, the J call TRBJ2-1; weak D call: TRBD2 (6 bases). The CDR3 is 17 residues long. Trimming took off 0 bases at V and 10 bases at J, with 22 bases between the two ends. CDR1 MNHEY and CDR2 SVGEGT come from the germline V gene.

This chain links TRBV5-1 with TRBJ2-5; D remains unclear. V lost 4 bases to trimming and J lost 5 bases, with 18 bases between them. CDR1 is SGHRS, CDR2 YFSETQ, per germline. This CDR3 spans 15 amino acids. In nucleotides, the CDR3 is TGCGCCAGCAGCCCCTCCTTAGATGTTTGGGAGACCCAGTACTTC. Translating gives CASSPSLDVWETQYF.

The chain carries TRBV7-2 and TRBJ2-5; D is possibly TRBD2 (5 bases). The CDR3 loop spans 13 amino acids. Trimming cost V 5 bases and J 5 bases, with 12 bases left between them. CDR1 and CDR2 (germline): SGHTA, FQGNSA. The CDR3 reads CASSLRGIETQYF. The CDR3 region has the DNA TGTGCCAGCAGCCTCCGGGGTATCGAGACCCAGTACTTC.

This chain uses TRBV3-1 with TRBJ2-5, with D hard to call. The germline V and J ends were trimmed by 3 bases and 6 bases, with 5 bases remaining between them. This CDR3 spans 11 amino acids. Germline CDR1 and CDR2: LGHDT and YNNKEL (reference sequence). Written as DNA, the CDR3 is TGTGCCAGCAGCCAGGAAAAGACCCAGTACTTC. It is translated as CASSQEKTQYF.

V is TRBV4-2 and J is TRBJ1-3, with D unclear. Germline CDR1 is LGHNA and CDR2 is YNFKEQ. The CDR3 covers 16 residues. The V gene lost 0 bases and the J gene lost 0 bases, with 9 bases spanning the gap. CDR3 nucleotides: TGTGCCAGCAGCCAAGAGATCGGATCCTCTGGAAACACCATATATTTT. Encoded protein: CASSQEIGSSGNTIYF.

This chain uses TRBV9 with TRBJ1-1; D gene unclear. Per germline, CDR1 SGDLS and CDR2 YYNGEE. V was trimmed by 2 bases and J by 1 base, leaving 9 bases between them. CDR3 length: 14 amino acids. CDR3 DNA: TGTGCCAGCAGCGTTGGGCAAACGAACACTGAAGCTTTCTTT. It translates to CASSVGQTNTEAFF.

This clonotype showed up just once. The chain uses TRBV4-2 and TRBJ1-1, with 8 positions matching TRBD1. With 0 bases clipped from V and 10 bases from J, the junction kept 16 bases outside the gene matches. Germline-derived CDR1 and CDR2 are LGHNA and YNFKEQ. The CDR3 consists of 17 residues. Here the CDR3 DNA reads TGTGCCAGCAGCCAAGATCTGGGGCAGGGGGCCATAGGGGGAGCTTTCTTT. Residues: CASSQDLGQGAIGGAFF.

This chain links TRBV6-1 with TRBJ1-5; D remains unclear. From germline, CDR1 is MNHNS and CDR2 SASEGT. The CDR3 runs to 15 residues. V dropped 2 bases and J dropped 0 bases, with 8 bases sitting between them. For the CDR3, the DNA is TGTGCCAGCAGTGAATTGGGGTATAGCAATCAGCCCCAGCATTTT. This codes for CASSELGYSNQPQHF.

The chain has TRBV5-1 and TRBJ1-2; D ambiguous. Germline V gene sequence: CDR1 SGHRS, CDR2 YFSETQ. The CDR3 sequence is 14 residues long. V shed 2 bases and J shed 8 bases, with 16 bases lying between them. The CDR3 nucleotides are TGCGCCAGCAGCTTCGAAGGAGAAAGGAACGGCTACACCTTC. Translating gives CASSFEGERNGYTF.

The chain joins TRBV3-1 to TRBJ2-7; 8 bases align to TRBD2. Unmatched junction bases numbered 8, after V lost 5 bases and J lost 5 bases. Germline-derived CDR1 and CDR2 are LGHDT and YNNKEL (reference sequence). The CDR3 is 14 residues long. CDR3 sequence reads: CASSRVAGYDEQYF. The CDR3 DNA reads TGTGCCAGCAGCAGAGTAGCGGGATACGACGAGCAGTACTTC.

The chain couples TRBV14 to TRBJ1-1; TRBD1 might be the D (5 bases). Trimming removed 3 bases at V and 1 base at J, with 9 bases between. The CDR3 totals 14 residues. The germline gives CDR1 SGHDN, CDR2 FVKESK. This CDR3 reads CASSQGPANTEAFF. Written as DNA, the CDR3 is TGTGCCAGCAGCCAGGGACCGGCGAACACTGAAGCTTTCTTT.

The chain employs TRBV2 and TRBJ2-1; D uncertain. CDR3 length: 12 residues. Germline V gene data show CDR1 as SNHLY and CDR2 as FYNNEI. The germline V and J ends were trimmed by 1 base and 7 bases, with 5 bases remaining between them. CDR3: CASSEGSNEQFF. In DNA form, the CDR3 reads TGTGCCAGCAGTGAAGGATCAAATGAGCAGTTCTTC.

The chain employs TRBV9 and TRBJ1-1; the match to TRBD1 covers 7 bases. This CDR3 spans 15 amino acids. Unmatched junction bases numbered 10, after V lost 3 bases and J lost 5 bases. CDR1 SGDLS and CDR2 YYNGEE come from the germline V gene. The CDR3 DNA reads TGTGCCAGCAGCGCCCTGGAGGGGGCAGGTACTGAAGCTTTCTTT. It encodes CASSALEGAGTEAFF. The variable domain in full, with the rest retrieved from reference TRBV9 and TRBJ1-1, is DSGVTQTPKHLITATGQRVTLRCSPRSGDLSVYWYQQSLDQGLQFLIQYYNGEERAKGNILERFSAQQFPDLHSELNLSSLELGDSALYFCASSALEGAGTEAFFGQGTRLTVV.

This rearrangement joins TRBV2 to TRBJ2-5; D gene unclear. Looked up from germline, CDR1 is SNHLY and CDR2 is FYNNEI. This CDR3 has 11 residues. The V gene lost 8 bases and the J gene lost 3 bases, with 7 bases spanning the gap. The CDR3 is CASQLKETQYF. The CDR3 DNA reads TGTGCCAGCCAACTTAAAGAGACCCAGTACTTC.

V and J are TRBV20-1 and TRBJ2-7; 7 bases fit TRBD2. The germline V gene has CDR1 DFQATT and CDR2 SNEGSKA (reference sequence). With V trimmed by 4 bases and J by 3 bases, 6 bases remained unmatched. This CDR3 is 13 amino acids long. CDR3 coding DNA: TGCAGTGCTACCCTAGGGACTAACTACGAGCAGTACTTC. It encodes CSATLGTNYEQYF.

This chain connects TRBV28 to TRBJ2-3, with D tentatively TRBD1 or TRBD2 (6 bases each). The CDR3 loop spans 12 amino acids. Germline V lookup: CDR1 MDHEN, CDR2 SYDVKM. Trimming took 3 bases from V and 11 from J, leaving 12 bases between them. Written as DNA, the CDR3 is TGTGCCAGCAGTTTGGAGGAGGGGGGGCAGTATTTT. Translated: CASSLEEGGQYF.